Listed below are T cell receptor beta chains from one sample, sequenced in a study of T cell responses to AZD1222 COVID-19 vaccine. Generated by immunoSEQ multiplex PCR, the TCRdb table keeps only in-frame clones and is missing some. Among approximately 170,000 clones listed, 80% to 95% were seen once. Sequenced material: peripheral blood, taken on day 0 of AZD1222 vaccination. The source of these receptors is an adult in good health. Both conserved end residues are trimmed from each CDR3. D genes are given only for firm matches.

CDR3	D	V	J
ASSTGGAGQPQH	TRBD1	TRBV19	TRBJ1-5
ASSSNGRAEAF	NA	TRBV28	TRBJ1-1
ASSWGVRNTEAF	NA	TRBV7-3	TRBJ1-1
ASSLGASGRSTDTQY	TRBD2	TRBV7-9	TRBJ2-3
ASNGTGARVRAEAF	TRBD1	TRBV4-2	TRBJ1-1
ASSLQEGQPQH	NA	TRBV12-3/TRBV12-4	TRBJ1-5
ATSSALDVRDSPLH	NA	TRBV15	TRBJ1-6
ASSSLQGGDAF	NA	TRBV6-5	TRBJ1-1
ASREGPYNSPLH	NA	TRBV6-5	TRBJ1-6
ASSLTKASYNEQF	NA	TRBV7-3	TRBJ2-1
ASGRRGDTEAF	TRBD1	TRBV5-4	TRBJ1-1
AWSPPRGQLF	TRBD1	TRBV30	TRBJ1-4
ASSQTPLAGIGDTQY	TRBD2	TRBV7-9	TRBJ2-3
ASSLRGTDRRGLLYEQY	NA	TRBV7-9	TRBJ2-7
ASSLGSGGGEETQY	NA	TRBV27	TRBJ2-5
ASSLGWAGPTSSYNEQF	NA	TRBV5-4	TRBJ2-1